This entry describes one T cell receptor (beta chain). The TCR beta repertoire was assessed by survey-level immunoSEQ sequencing. Measured with immunoSEQ multiplex PCR; TCRdb has only the in-frame clones, and not every one. The table lists around 50,000 clones, 85% to 95% of them singletons. This receptor was obtained from a middle-aged man with rheumatoid arthritis. The sequenced material came from PBMCs.

The CDR3 loop is CAWSGTENTEAFF. The CDR3 bases are TGTGCCTGGAGCGGGACAGAAAACACTGAAGCTTTCTTT. The chain couples TRBV30 to TRBJ1-1; the match to TRBD1 covers 7 bases. There are 13 residues in the CDR3. Per the germline V gene, CDR1 is GTSNPN and CDR2 is SVGIG (reference sequence). Trimming cost V 3 bases and J 2 bases; bases outside gene matches: 3.